This passage covers 9 T cell receptor beta chains from one sample sequenced in a study of shared clonotypes between healthy human individuals. The data were produced by immunoSEQ multiplex PCR, yet TCRdb's version contains in-frame clones alone and is incomplete. Seen here are under 130,000 clones, about 67% observed once, and the top ten hold around 24%. The specimen was memory CD8+ T cells sorted from blood. Noted subset: CD45RO+ cells pooled with CCR7-negative TemRA cells. The receptors shown here come from a woman aged 30 to 39 in good health.

The rearrangement joins TRBV7-9 to TRBJ2-7, with unresolved D. The CDR3 has 16 amino acids. V dropped 1 base and J dropped 2 bases, with 15 bases sitting between them. The V gene's germline CDR1 is SEHNR and CDR2 FQNEAQ (reference sequence). Here the CDR3 reads CASSLVTFRATYEQYF. The DNA of the CDR3 is TGTGCCAGCAGCTTAGTTACCTTTCGGGCCACCTACGAGCAGTACTTC.

V and J are TRBV28 and TRBJ1-3; D uncertain. The CDR3 is 15 residues long. The germline gives CDR1 MDHEN, CDR2 SYDVKM. Trimming stripped 3 bases from V and 0 bases from J, with 9 bases between. CDR3 in DNA: TGTGCCAGCAGTTTGGAACAGCACTCTGGAAACACCATATATTTT. It translates to CASSLEQHSGNTIYF.

As regards this clone: A much larger clone lies a single base off, so this may be a read error. Within the sample, other DNA sequences also encode this same CDR3. The V and J genes are TRBV15 and TRBJ2-3, with 8 nucleotides matching TRBD2. The CDR3 length is 16 residues. The germline V gene encodes CDR1 LNHNV and CDR2 YYDKDF (reference sequence). The ends lost 4 bases at V and 0 bases at J; junction bases unmatched: 6. In DNA form, the CDR3 reads TGTGCCACCAGCACTATACTAGCGGAGAGCACAGATACGCAGTATTTT. Its translation: CATSTILAESTDTQYF.

This chain connects TRBV18 to TRBJ1-1, with 7 bases fitting TRBD1. V trimming: 3 bases; J trimming: 7 bases; junction bases outside the gene matches: 8. The CDR3 covers 14 residues. CDR1 and CDR2 (germline): KGHSH, LQKENI. DNA for the CDR3: TGTGCCAGCTCACCCCAGGGACAGCCTAATGAAGCTTTCTTT. Its translation: CASSPQGQPNEAFF.

The J gene is TRBJ2-7, the V gene TRBV11-1, with D possibly called TRBD1 or TRBD2 (5 bases each). CDR3 length equals 14 residues. V was clipped by 7 bases and J by 2 bases, with 15 bases between them. Germline V lookup: CDR1 SGHAT, CDR2 FQDESV (reference sequence). CDR3 DNA sequence: TGTGCCAGCAAAACCCGCCAGGGACCCTACGAGCAGTACTTC. Protein: CASKTRQGPYEQYF.

This sequence joins TRBV7-6 and TRBJ1-5; 9 bases align to TRBD1. The junction had 3 bases not matched to a gene; V was cut back by 0 bases and J by 6 bases. CDR1 is SGHVS and CDR2 is FNYEAQ in the germline V gene. The CDR3 sequence is 15 residues long. CDR3 nucleotides: TGTGCCAGCAGCTTAGCCCCGGGACAGGGTCAGCCCCAGCATTTT. Translation: CASSLAPGQGQPQHF.

V usage is TRBV27 and J usage is TRBJ1-2; maybe TRBD1 (5 bases). Germline lookup yields CDR1 MNHEY and CDR2 SMNVEV (reference sequence). Trimming took off 4 bases at V and 6 bases at J, with 15 bases between the two ends. The CDR3 loop spans 14 amino acids. In nucleotides, the CDR3 is TGTGCCAGCAGTTCTCGGCGACCAGGGCATGGCTACACCTTC. Translation gives CASSSRRPGHGYTF.

The chain is built from TRBV27 and TRBJ2-1, with D perhaps TRBD2 (7 bases). V was trimmed by 6 bases and J by 5 bases, leaving 17 bases between them. This CDR3 has 15 residues. CDR1 is MNHEY, CDR2 SMNVEV, per germline (reference sequence). The CDR3 loop is CASSPRGAGDNEQFF. In DNA, the CDR3 is TGTGCCAGCAGCCCCCGGGGGGCGGGAGACAATGAGCAGTTCTTC.

This chain joins TRBV7-9 and TRBJ1-2, with a weak D call TRBD1 (5 bases). V lost 4 bases and J 4 bases, leaving 10 bases between the germline ends. This CDR3 contains 13 residues. Germline CDR1 SEHNR, CDR2 FQNEAQ (reference sequence). DNA of the CDR3: TGTGCCAGCAGCTCTGGGGGTATCTATGGCTACACCTTC. Translated: CASSSGGIYGYTF.